What follows describes a single TCR beta chain. What it binds is not known. These data belong to a study of graft-versus-host responses after intestinal transplantation. Across the whole study: Multivisceral, liver-intestinal, or isolated intestinal grafts went to recipients. For approximately 3 years after anti-thymocyte globulin induction, all recipients took tacrolimus and steroids. Whole-study findings and limits: Recipient marrow showed GvH clones, some seen first in ileum or blood.

In germline, CDR1 is LNHDA, CDR2 SQIVND (reference sequence). V shed 5 bases and J shed 5 bases, with 13 bases lying between them. CDR3 size: 14 residues. Sequenced by immunoSEQ multiplex PCR; TCRdb stores in-frame clones only, minus some. The table has around 92,000 clones, 86% seen once; the top ten hold 1.4%. This clonotype was sampled from a human patient who received an intestinal transplant, so some T cells may come from the graft donor. This material consisted of PBMCs, taken 255 days after intestinal transplant. The gene calls are TRBV19 and TRBJ1-5; no firm D call. The CDR3 region is CASSQEPLDQPQHF. The CDR3, as DNA: TGTGCCAGTAGTCAGGAGCCCCTTGATCAGCCCCAGCATTTT.